The 13 T cell receptor beta chains presented below share a single source sample, sequenced in a study of blood T cell repertoires in COVID-19. Measured with immunoSEQ multiplex PCR; TCRdb has only the in-frame clones, and not every one. This sample has about 230,000 clones, with 81% found just once. What was sequenced was peripheral blood. The source of these receptors is a woman of 80 years or more with COVID-19, enrolled during active disease.

This chain links TRBV6-5 with TRBJ2-2; 9 nucleotides agree with TRBD2. J lost 5 bases, V lost 8 bases, and 6 bases had no gene match. CDR3 size: 14 residues. Germline V CDR1 and CDR2: MNHEY, SVGAGI. As DNA, the CDR3 is TGTGCCAGCCGGAGCGGGAGGCGGACCGGGGAGCTGTTTTTT. Translating it yields CASRSGRRTGELFF.

This clone has more than one count but fewer than ten. The chain links TRBV4-1 to TRBJ1-5, with D tentatively TRBD1 (5 bases). This CDR3 spans 10 amino acids. CDR1 and CDR2 from the germline V gene are MGHRA and YSYEKL. The ends were cut back, 9 bases at V and 6 bases at J, with 6 bases in the middle. The CDR3 DNA sequence: TGCGCCAGAGGGGTTCAGCCCCAGCATTTT. Its translation: CARGVQPQHF.

The rearrangement joins TRBV28 to TRBJ2-7; D is ambiguous. Germline V gene data show CDR1 as MDHEN and CDR2 as SYDVKM. Trimming took off 5 bases at V and 7 bases at J, with 18 bases between the two ends. The CDR3 is 14 amino acids. The CDR3 loop reads CASSLHTGIREQYF. The CDR3 bases are TGTGCCAGCAGTCTACATACGGGTATACGGGAGCAGTACTTC.

The chain has TRBV28 and TRBJ1-1; possible D gene TRBD1, 6 bases. In germline, CDR1 is MDHEN, CDR2 SYDVKM. The germline V and J ends were trimmed by 4 bases and 7 bases, with 22 bases remaining between them. CDR3 length: 16 amino acids. The CDR3 sequence: CASSSLGGTNPSEAFF. In nucleotides, the CDR3 is TGTGCCAGCAGTTCCCTGGGGGGGACAAACCCCAGTGAAGCTTTCTTT.

This chain joins TRBV30 and TRBJ2-5; D perhaps matches TRBD2 (5 bases). Trimming cost V 0 bases and J 8 bases, with 22 bases left between them. CDR1 is GTSNPN, CDR2 SVGIG, per germline (reference sequence). This CDR3 contains 16 residues. This chain's CDR3 is CAWSVGWLPRGDTQYF. The CDR3 coding sequence is TGTGCCTGGAGTGTTGGGTGGTTACCTCGGGGTGATACCCAGTACTTC.

CDR3 in amino acids: CASSTSGEEGGYTF. In nucleotides, the CDR3 is TGCGCCAGCAGCACATCAGGGGAAGAAGGTGGCTACACCTTC. The chain is built from TRBV5-1 and TRBJ1-2; D might be TRBD1 (6 bases). Looked up from germline, CDR1 is SGHRS and CDR2 is YFSETQ. CDR3 length equals 14 residues. V lost 4 bases and J lost 7, with 17 bases in between.

This chain joins TRBV18 and TRBJ2-7; D is possibly TRBD2 (6 bases). Per germline, CDR1 KGHSH and CDR2 LQKENI. With 1 base removed from V and 7 bases from J, the gap between germline ends came to 11 bases. This CDR3 has 13 amino acids. The CDR3 DNA reads TGTGCCAGCTCACCACTTATGGAGGGGGAGCAGTACTTC. Its translation: CASSPLMEGEQYF.

The chain carries TRBV19 and TRBJ1-2, with TRBD1 matching over 8 bases. The germline V gene has CDR1 LNHDA and CDR2 SQIVND (reference sequence). CDR3 length: 14 residues. The V gene end was trimmed by 3 bases and the J gene end by 7 bases; junction bases not matched to a gene: 7. The CDR3 sequence: CASSIIGQGAGYTF. The DNA for the CDR3 is TGTGCCAGTAGTATCATCGGACAGGGCGCTGGCTACACCTTC.

This chain links TRBV20-1 with TRBJ1-3, with D hard to call. Looked up from germline, CDR1 is DFQATT and CDR2 is SNEGSKA (reference sequence). V lost 3 bases, J lost 2 bases, and 11 bases lay in between. The CDR3 consists of 14 residues. The CDR3 DNA reads as TGCAGTGCTAGTGACGCGGCAGCTGGAAACACCATATATTTT. Its translation: CSASDAAAGNTIYF.

The chain carries TRBV28 and TRBJ1-5, with D unresolved. Germline loops: CDR1 MDHEN, CDR2 SYDVKM. V was trimmed by 8 bases and J by 6 bases, leaving 20 bases between them. The CDR3 spans 15 residues. CDR3 protein: CASHLFGQGGQPQHF. The CDR3, as DNA: TGTGCCAGCCACCTATTCGGTCAAGGCGGTCAGCCCCAGCATTTT.

This sequence joins TRBV21-1 and TRBJ1-6; TRBD1 is the table's D call, not checked against the DNA. TRBV21-1 is labeled a pseudogene. The CDR3 extends over 17 amino acids. The CDR3 nucleotides are TGTGCCATTCTTACCCCACAGGGGCCCAATGTTAATTCACCCCTCCACTTT. Translating gives CAILTPQGPNVNSPLHF.

The V gene is TRBV9, the J gene TRBJ1-2; D not certain. The V and J ends lost 3 bases and 5 bases respectively, with 14 bases between them. From germline, CDR1 is SGDLS and CDR2 YYNGEE. The CDR3 sequence is 14 residues long. The CDR3 DNA reads as TGTGCCAGCAGCGAAGGGAGGGCGCCGTATGGCTACACCTTC. It translates to CASSEGRAPYGYTF.

This chain connects TRBV12-3 or TRBV12-4 to TRBJ2-5; TRBD2 might be the D (5 bases). The CDR3 runs 13 residues. Trimming stripped 6 bases from V and 5 bases from J, with 13 bases between. The CDR3 DNA sequence: TGTGCCAGCAGGGTGAGAGGGCTCGAGACCCAGTACTTC. Encoded protein: CASRVRGLETQYF.